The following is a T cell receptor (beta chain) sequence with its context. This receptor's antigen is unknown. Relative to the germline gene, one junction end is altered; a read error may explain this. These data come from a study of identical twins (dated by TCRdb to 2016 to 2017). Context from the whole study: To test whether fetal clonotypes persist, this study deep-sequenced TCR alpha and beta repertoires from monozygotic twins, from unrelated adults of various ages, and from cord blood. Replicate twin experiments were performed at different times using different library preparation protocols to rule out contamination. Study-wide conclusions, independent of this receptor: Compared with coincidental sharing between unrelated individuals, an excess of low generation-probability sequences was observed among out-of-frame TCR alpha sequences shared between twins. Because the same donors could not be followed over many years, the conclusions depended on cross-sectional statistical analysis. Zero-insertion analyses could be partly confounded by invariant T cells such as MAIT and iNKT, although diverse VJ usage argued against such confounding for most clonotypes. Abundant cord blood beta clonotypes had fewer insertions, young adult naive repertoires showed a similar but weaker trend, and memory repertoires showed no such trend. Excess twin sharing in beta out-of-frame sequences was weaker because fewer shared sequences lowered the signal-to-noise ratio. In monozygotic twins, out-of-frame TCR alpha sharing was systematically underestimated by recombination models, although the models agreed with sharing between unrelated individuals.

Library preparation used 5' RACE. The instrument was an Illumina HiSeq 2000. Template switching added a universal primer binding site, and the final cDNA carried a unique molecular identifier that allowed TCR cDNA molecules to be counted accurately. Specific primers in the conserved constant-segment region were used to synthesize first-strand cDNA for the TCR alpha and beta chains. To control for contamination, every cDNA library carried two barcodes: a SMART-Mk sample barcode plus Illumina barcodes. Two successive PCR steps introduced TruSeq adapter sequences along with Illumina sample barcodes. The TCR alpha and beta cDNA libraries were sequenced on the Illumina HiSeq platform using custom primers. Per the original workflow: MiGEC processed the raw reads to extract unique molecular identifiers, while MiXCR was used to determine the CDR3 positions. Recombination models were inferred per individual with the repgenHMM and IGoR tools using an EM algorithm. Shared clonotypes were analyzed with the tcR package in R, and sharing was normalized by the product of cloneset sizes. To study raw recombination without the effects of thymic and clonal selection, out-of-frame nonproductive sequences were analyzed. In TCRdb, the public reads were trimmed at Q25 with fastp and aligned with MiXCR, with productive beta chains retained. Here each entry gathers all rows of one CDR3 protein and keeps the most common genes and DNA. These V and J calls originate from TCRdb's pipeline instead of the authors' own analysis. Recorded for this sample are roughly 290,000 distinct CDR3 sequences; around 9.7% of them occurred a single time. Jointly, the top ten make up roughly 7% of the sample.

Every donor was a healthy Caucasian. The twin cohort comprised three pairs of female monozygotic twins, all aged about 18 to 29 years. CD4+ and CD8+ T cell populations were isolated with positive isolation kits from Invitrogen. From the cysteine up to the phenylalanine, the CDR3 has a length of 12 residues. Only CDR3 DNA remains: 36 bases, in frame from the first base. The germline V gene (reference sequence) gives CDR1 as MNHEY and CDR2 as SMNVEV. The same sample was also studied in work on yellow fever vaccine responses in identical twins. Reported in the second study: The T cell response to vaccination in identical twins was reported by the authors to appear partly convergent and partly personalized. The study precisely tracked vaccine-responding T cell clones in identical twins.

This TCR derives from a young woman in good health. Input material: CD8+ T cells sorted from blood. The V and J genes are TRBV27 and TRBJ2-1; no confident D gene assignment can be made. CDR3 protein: CASSAPYNQQFF. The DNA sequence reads TGTGCCAGCAGTGCTCCCTACAATCAGCAGTTCTTC.